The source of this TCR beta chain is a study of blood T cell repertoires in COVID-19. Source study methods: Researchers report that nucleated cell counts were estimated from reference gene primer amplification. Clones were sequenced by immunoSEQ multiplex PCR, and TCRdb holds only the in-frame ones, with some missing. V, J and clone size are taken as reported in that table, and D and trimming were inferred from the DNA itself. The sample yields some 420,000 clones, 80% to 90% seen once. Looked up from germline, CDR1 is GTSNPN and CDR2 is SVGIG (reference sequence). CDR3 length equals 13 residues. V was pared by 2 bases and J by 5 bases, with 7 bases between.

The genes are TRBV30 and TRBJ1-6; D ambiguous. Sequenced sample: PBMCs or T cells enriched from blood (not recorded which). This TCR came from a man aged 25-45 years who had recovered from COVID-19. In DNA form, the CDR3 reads TGTGCCTGGAGTAGCAGCGATAATTCACCCCTCCACTTT. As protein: CAWSSSDNSPLHF.